This T cell receptor (beta chain) was documented in a study of neurological immune-mediated disorders. The trim removed 4 bases at V and 4 bases at J, leaving 10 bases unmatched. Germline V lookup: CDR1 MNHEY, CDR2 SVGAGI. This CDR3 is 15 amino acids long. This clonotype was observed many times. Its antigen remains unidentified. cDNA was made by 5'RACE with 10-nucleotide random UMIs. TCRdb redid the calling of the 5' RACE reads with MiXCR, one entry per CDR3 protein. The sample has some 21,000 distinct CDR3 sequences, over 5% seen once. Healthy controls were blood bank volunteers in Maryland, USA. Whole-study findings and limits: Private repertoires in all groups were suggested by the absence of shared CDR3 amino acid sequences among expanded clones across subjects. Multiple sclerosis patients had less TCR clonal expansion than even healthy controls, unlike HTLV-1-associated myelopathy.

The sample comprised CD8+ T cells from blood. The J gene is TRBJ2-7, the V gene TRBV6-5; 7 bases fit TRBD1. This sequence originates from a man in his late teens or twenties in good health. The CDR3 DNA reads as TGTGCCAGCAGTTCCCGCTCTACAGGGGTTTACGAGCAGTACTTC. Translation: CASSSRSTGVYEQYF.